These 5 T cell receptor beta chains share one sample of origin, sequenced in a study of T cells expressing NK-cell markers. TCRdb re-called the 5' RACE reads; every CDR3 protein appears as one record, without DNA. The sample holds about 260,000 distinct CDR3 sequences. The material sequenced was blood T cells: a sorted CD56 or NKG2C T cell subset, CD4+ or CD8+ T cells, or bulk PBMC T cells (not recorded which). The receptors derive from a man between 18 and 35 years old in good health.

J is TRBJ1-1 and V is TRBV20-1; TCRdb's D call of TRBD1 is untestable without DNA. Germline CDR1 is DFQATT and CDR2 is SNEGSKA (reference sequence). The CDR3 runs to 13 residues. CDR3 region: CSAPGHMNTEAFF.

The chain links TRBV7-9 to TRBJ1-1; there is no DNA to check the TCRdb D call of TRBD1. This CDR3 has 14 amino acids. CDR1 is SEHNR, CDR2 FQNEAQ, per germline (reference sequence). This chain's CDR3 is CASSLAARATEAFF. Using reference TRBV7-9 and TRBJ1-1 for the parts outside the CDR3, the full variable domain is DTGVSQNPRHKITKRGQNVTFRCDPISEHNRLYWYRQTLGQGPEFLTYFQNEAQLEKSRLLSDRFSAERPKGSFSTLEIQRTEQGDSAMYLCASSLAARATEAFFGQGTRLTVV.

The chain employs TRBV2 and TRBJ2-1; the TCRdb D gene call, TRBD2, has no DNA to confirm it. There are 14 residues in the CDR3. CDR1 and CDR2 (germline): SNHLY, FYNNEI. The CDR3 is CASSTAGRRNEQFF.

The rearrangement joins TRBV15 to TRBJ2-3; TCRdb lists TRBD2, though no DNA is available to test this call. The CDR3 consists of 18 residues. The germline V gene has CDR1 LNHNV and CDR2 YYDKDF (reference sequence). The CDR3 spells CATSRQLGLAGGTDTQYF.

The genes are TRBV12-3 or TRBV12-4 and TRBJ1-1; the TCRdb call, TRBD1, lacks DNA for checking. This CDR3 comprises 14 residues. The chain's CDR3 is CASSLRPQNTEAFF.